This note documents a single T cell receptor beta chain sequence. Its cognate antigen is unknown. These data are taken from a study of human T cells and chemical hapten exposure. Overall study: Upper-back patches of 0.01% DPC were read at 6 days. General study results and limits: Following DPC sensitization, TCRs present above 1 in 1000 frequency showed no change. Expanded TCR counts at PT1 went up together with patch test score, a positive correlation.

Germline V gene lookup returns CDR1 LNHDA and CDR2 SQIVND (reference sequence). The trim removed 5 bases at V and 7 bases at J, leaving 11 bases unmatched. The CDR3 runs 16 residues. Each CDR3 protein is one row after TCRdb ran MiXCR on the RACE reads. Among around 110,000 distinct CDR3 sequences, about 12% were seen once, and the ten largest hold around 1.5%. Noted time point: patch test 1, 2 weeks after DPC sensitization. As to treatment: therapeutic diphenylcyclopropenone sensitization with weekly scalp DPC. The chain combines TRBV19 with TRBJ2-7, with 13 positions matching TRBD2. The TCR sequence derives from a woman in her forties or fifties with alopecia areata. Some clones in this sample may be carry-over from other donors' samples. The source material was whole blood, sampled in connection with sensitization to the hapten diphenylcyclopropenone (DPC). CDR3 in amino acids: CASSARTSGSLGEQYF. In nucleotides, the CDR3 is TGTGCCAGTAGTGCCCGGACTAGCGGGAGTCTTGGGGAGCAGTACTTC.